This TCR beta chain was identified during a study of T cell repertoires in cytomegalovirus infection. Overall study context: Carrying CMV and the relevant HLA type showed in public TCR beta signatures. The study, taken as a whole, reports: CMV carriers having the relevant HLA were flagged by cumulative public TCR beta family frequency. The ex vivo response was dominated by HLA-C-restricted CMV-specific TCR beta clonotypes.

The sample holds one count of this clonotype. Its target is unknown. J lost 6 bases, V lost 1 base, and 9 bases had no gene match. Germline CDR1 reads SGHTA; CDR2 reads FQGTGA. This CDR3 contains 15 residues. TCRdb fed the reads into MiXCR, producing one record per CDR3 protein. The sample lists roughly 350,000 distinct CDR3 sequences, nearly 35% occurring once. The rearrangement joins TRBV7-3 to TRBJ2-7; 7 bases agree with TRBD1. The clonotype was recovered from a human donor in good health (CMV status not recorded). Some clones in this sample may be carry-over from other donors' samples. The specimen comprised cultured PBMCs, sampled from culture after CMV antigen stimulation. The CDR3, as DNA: TGTGCCAGCAGCTTAAATCCGGGACAGTATAGCGAGCAGTACTTC. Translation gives CASSLNPGQYSEQYF.